The 4 T cell receptor beta chains reported below all come from one sample, sequenced in a study of T cells in tumors and immune-related adverse events. Produced via immunoSEQ multiplex PCR; TCRdb's table is partial and in-frame only. The sample has 20,000 to 25,000 clones, approximately 90% seen once. Here the sequenced sample was lymph node tissue, taken from a patient treated with anti-PD-1 therapy. These receptors were taken from a female donor with metastatic renal cell carcinoma.

V and J are TRBV27 and TRBJ1-2, with a weak D call TRBD1 (5 bases). Looked up from germline, CDR1 is MNHEY and CDR2 is SMNVEV (reference sequence). With 5 bases removed from V and 7 bases from J, the gap between germline ends came to 20 bases. CDR3 length: 15 amino acids. CDR3 amino acids: CASSRDRDRRRGYTF. The DNA for the CDR3 is TGTGCCAGCAGTAGGGACCGGGACCGCCGTCGTGGCTACACCTTC.

The chain joins TRBV25-1 to TRBJ1-1; D is undetermined. V dropped 1 base and J dropped 12 bases, with 15 bases sitting between them. Germline CDR1 reads MGHDK; CDR2 reads SYGVNS. This CDR3 region has 13 residues. This CDR3 is CASSELRTEGTFF. CDR3 sequence (DNA): TGTGCCAGCAGTGAATTAAGAACAGAAGGAACTTTCTTT.

The V and J genes are TRBV27 and TRBJ2-5; the match to TRBD1 covers 8 bases. The ends lost 2 bases at V and 3 bases at J; junction bases unmatched: 8. The CDR3 is 16 residues long. Germline V gene lookup returns CDR1 MNHEY and CDR2 SMNVEV (reference sequence). CDR3 nucleotides: TGTGCCAGCAGTTTAGCCCGCGGGACAGGCAAAGAGACCCAGTACTTC. This sequence encodes CASSLARGTGKETQYF.

The chain links TRBV4-2 to TRBJ1-2, with a weak D call TRBD1 (5 bases). The CDR3 has 12 residues. Germline V gene data show CDR1 as LGHNA and CDR2 as YNFKEQ. The V end lost 8 bases, the J end lost 7 bases, and 14 bases lay between the germline ends. The CDR3 loop is CASQGSDGGYTF. CDR3 DNA sequence: TGTGCCAGCCAGGGCTCTGATGGTGGCTACACCTTC.